This T cell receptor (beta chain) was found in a study of Ad26.COV2.S vaccination and SARS-CoV-2 variants. The CDR3 is made up of 13 amino acids. With V trimmed by 7 bases and J by 5 bases, 7 bases remained unmatched. Germline V gene sequence: CDR1 SGHDN, CDR2 FVKESK. TCRdb's copy holds only in-frame clones and misses some; the assay was immunoSEQ multiplex PCR. The table shows about 440,000 clones, with about 92% occurring only once. The sample's treatment: around 19 received Ad26.COV2.S at low or high dose, single or two shots; roughly five received placebo; per-sample allocation not given. Samples analyzed were those drawn on day 63 after the first vaccine or placebo injection. Based in Boston, the donor was an adult of 18-55 years.

The chain employs TRBV14 and TRBJ1-1; the match to TRBD1 covers 7 bases. The input for sequencing was peripheral blood, taken in a trial of Ad26.COV2.S vaccine versus placebo. The TCR sequence derives from a person aged 18-60 years who received the Ad26.COV2.S COVID-19 vaccine or a placebo. CDR3 sequence (DNA): TGTGCCAGCACTCAGGGGGGGATGACTGAAGCTTTCTTT. It is translated as CASTQGGMTEAFF.